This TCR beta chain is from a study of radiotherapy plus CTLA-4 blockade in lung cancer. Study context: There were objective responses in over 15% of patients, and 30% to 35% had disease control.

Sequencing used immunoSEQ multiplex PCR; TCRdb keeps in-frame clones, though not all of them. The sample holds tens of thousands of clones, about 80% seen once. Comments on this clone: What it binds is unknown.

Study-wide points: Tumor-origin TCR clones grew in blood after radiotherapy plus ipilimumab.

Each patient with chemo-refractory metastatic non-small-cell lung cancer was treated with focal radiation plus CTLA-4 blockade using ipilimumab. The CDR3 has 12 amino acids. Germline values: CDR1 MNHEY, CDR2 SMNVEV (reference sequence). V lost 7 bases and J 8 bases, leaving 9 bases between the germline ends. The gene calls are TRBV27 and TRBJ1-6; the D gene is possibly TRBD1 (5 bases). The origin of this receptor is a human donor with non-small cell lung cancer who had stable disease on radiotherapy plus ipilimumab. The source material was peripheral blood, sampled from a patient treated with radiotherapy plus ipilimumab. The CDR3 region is CASKDRYSPLHF. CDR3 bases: TGTGCCAGCAAAGACAGATATTCACCCCTCCACTTT.